A selection of T cell receptor beta chains follows, all from one sample in a study of human T cells and chemical hapten exposure. TCRdb redid the calling of the RACE reads with MiXCR, one entry per CDR3 protein. The repertoire includes 210,000 or so distinct CDR3 sequences, about 25% of them detected once, and approximately 2.5% sits in the top ten. The specimen comprised whole blood, sampled in connection with sensitization to the hapten diphenylcyclopropenone (DPC). These receptors originate from a woman aged 40 to 55 with alopecia areata. Some clones in this sample may be carry-over from other donors' samples. CDR3s include the opening cysteine and the closing phenylalanine or tryptophan. The order of the fields is V gene, D gene, J gene, clone size, CDR3 protein, CDR3 DNA. The D gene is left open where the match is weak. Some rows mark clone size as missing; the rest say once, few, many or name a class of expanded clone.

TRBV28	TRBD1	TRBJ2-2	-	CASSSLDRTAGELFF	TGTGCCAGCAGTTCCCTGGACAGGACGGCCGGGGAGCTGTTTTTT
TRBV5-5	-	TRBJ2-2	-	CASTYLALNTGELFF	TGTGCCAGCACTTACTTGGCCCTCAACACCGGGGAGCTGTTTTTT
TRBV28	TRBD2	TRBJ2-7	-	CASSLISGRAEQYF	TGTGCCAGCAGTTTAATTAGCGGGAGGGCAGAGCAGTACTTC
TRBV7-3	TRBD1	TRBJ1-1	-	CASSLGGTANTEAFF	TGTGCCAGCAGCTTAGGTGGGACAGCGAACACTGAAGCTTTCTTT
TRBV7-9	-	TRBJ1-6	-	CASSKKTYNSPLHF	TGTGCCAGCTCTAAGAAAACCTATAATTCACCCCTCCACTTT
TRBV7-9	TRBD1	TRBJ1-1	-	CASSLARDRGEAFF	TGTGCCAGCAGCTTAGCCCGGGACAGGGGGGAAGCTTTCTTT
TRBV5-1	TRBD2	TRBJ2-3	-	CASSLGGRDGTDTQYF	TGCGCCAGCAGCTTGGGCGGGAGGGATGGCACAGATACGCAGTATTTT
TRBV30	-	TRBJ1-2	few	CAWSVGLGGYTF	TGTGCCTGGAGTGTAGGCCTGGGAGGCTACACCTTC
TRBV7-9	TRBD1	TRBJ1-1	-	CASSRGQGGREAFF	TGTGCCAGCAGCAGAGGACAGGGAGGAAGGGAAGCTTTCTTT
TRBV28	-	TRBJ1-5	few	CASSLGGRDQPQHF	TGTGCCAGCAGTTTAGGGGGTAGGGATCAGCCCCAGCATTTT
TRBV6-6	-	TRBJ2-3	-	CASSYLGQVKGTQYF	TGTGCCAGCAGTTACCTTGGCCAGGTGAAGGGTACGCAGTATTTT
TRBV7-2	TRBD1	TRBJ1-5	once	CASSPGTAGQPQHF	TGTGCCAGCAGCCCAGGGACAGCGGGTCAGCCCCAGCATTTT
TRBV4-2	-	TRBJ1-1	-	CASSPVGGAGNTEAFF	TGTGCCAGCAGCCCCGTTGGGGGGGCCGGGAACACTGAAGCTTTCTTT
TRBV28	-	TRBJ2-5	-	CASSQQPVQETQYF	TGTGCCAGCAGTCAGCAGCCTGTACAAGAGACCCAGTACTTC
TRBV29-1	TRBD1	TRBJ1-1	-	CSVDRETEAFF	TGCAGCGTGGACAGGGAAACTGAAGCTTTCTTT
TRBV7-9	-	TRBJ2-3	few	CASSNSDTQYF	TGTGCCAGCAGCAACTCAGATACGCAGTATTTT
TRBV29-1	-	TRBJ1-1	-	CSVSGFGNTEAFF	TGCAGCGTCTCAGGGTTTGGGAACACTGAAGCTTTCTTT
TRBV5-1	-	TRBJ1-2	-	CASSLGRGSSGYTF	TGCGCCAGCAGCTTGGGAAGGGGTAGCTCTGGCTACACCTTC
TRBV9	TRBD2	TRBJ2-1	-	CASSEELAGYNEQFF	TGTGCCAGCAGCGAGGAACTAGCGGGGTACAATGAGCAGTTCTTC
TRBV4-1	-	TRBJ1-2	-	CASSLQTGTNYGYTF	TGCGCCAGCAGCTTGCAGACAGGAACTAACTATGGCTACACCTTC
TRBV6-5	TRBD2	TRBJ2-1	-	CASSSGLAGINEQFF	TGTGCCAGCAGTTCGGGACTAGCGGGAATCAATGAGCAGTTCTTC
TRBV29-1	-	TRBJ1-2	-	CSVDDSHYGYTF	TGCAGCGTAGATGACAGTCACTATGGCTACACCTTC
TRBV5-1	-	TRBJ1-5	-	CASSLAPTDYSNQPQHF	TGCGCCAGCAGCTTGGCCCCGACAGACTATAGCAATCAGCCCCAGCATTTT
TRBV7-9	-	TRBJ2-2	-	CASSHDGAGTGELFF	TGTGCCAGCAGCCACGACGGGGCCGGCACCGGGGAGCTGTTTTTT
TRBV3-1	TRBD2	TRBJ2-2	-	CASSQASGTGELFF	TGTGCCAGCAGCCAGGCTAGCGGCACCGGGGAGCTGTTTTTT
TRBV10-2	-	TRBJ2-5	-	CASSESVAAYQETQYF	TGCGCCAGCAGTGAGTCGGTAGCGGCGTACCAAGAGACCCAGTACTTC
TRBV7-9	-	TRBJ1-1	-	CASSLAQAGNTEAFF	TGTGCCAGCAGCTTAGCACAGGCGGGGAACACTGAAGCTTTCTTT
TRBV21-1	-	TRBJ1-6	-	CASPQRGSNSPLHF	TGTGCCAGCCCCCAACGGGGGTCGAACTCACCCCTCCACTTT
TRBV10-3	TRBD2	TRBJ2-7	few	CAIRPTSGGFYEQYF	TGTGCCATCAGGCCGACTAGCGGGGGATTCTACGAGCAGTACTTC
TRBV7-3	TRBD1	TRBJ2-3	-	CASSFTQGATDTQYF	TGTGCCAGCAGCTTCACCCAGGGGGCAACAGATACGCAGTATTTT
TRBV5-1	TRBD2	TRBJ2-1	once	CASSFSRYGLAGYNEQFF	TGCGCCAGCAGCTTCAGCCGATATGGACTAGCGGGATACAATGAGCAGTTCTTC
TRBV20-1	TRBD2	TRBJ2-3	-	CSASGTSGRAGDTQYF	TGCAGTGCTAGCGGGACTAGCGGGAGGGCCGGGGATACGCAGTATTTT
TRBV9	TRBD2	TRBJ2-7	-	CASSVDWAGGYEQYF	TGTGCCAGCAGCGTAGATTGGGCGGGGGGCTACGAGCAGTACTTC
TRBV6-5	TRBD2	TRBJ2-7	-	CASSYSRLAVYEQYF	TGTGCCAGCAGTTACTCGAGGCTAGCGGTCTACGAGCAGTACTTC
TRBV29-1	-	TRBJ2-1	few	CSVGSSDEQFF	TGCAGCGTCGGGTCTTCGGATGAGCAGTTCTTC
TRBV6-2/TRBV6-3	-	TRBJ2-3	few	CASKPQSDTQYF	TGTGCCAGCAAGCCCCAGAGCGATACGCAGTATTTT
TRBV24-1	-	TRBJ2-6	few	CATSDSPRANVLTF	TGTGCCACCAGTGATTCCCCCAGAGCCAACGTCCTGACTTTC
TRBV20-1	-	TRBJ2-2	-	CSARKGGFGGTGELFF	TGCAGTGCTAGAAAGGGGGGGTTTGGTGGGACCGGGGAGCTGTTTTTT
TRBV18	-	TRBJ2-1	many	CASSRYDEQFF	TGTGCCAGCTCTCGCTATGATGAGCAGTTCTTC
TRBV24-1	-	TRBJ2-4	-	CATSGSSDGKNIQYF	TGTGCCACCAGTGGCAGTTCGGACGGGAAAAACATTCAGTACTTC
TRBV7-2	-	TRBJ1-1	few	CASSGLQGTEAFF	TGTGCCAGCAGCGGATTACAGGGCACTGAAGCTTTCTTT
TRBV6-5	-	TRBJ2-1	few	CASSYTKTASRGNEQFF	TGTGCCAGCAGTTACACCAAAACTGCCTCGAGAGGAAATGAGCAGTTCTTC
TRBV6-2/TRBV6-3	TRBD1	TRBJ1-1	few	CASSPGGQDTEAFF	TGTGCCAGCAGTCCGGGGGGACAGGACACTGAAGCTTTCTTT
TRBV2	-	TRBJ2-2	-	CASNLARNTGELFF	TGTGCCAGCAATCTTGCCAGGAACACCGGGGAGCTGTTTTTT
TRBV27	-	TRBJ2-1	-	CASSSRTHNEQFF	TGTGCCAGCAGTTCACGGACCCACAATGAGCAGTTCTTC
TRBV7-7	-	TRBJ2-2	-	CASSLAQTGELFF	TGTGCTAGCAGCTTAGCACAGACCGGGGAGCTGTTTTTT
TRBV18	TRBD1	TRBJ1-1	few	CASSPFGGQGTGTEAFF	TGTGCCAGCTCACCCTTCGGAGGACAGGGTACAGGAACTGAAGCTTTCTTT
TRBV6-2/TRBV6-3	TRBD2	TRBJ2-1	-	CASRESGRLNEEFF	TGTGCCAGCAGGGAGAGCGGGAGGCTCAATGAGGAGTTCTTC
TRBV18	-	TRBJ1-2	few	CASSQNRDEHGYTF	TGTGCCAGCTCTCAAAACAGGGATGAGCATGGCTACACCTTC
TRBV2	TRBD1	TRBJ1-2	-	CASPRGERGHRNGYTF	TGTGCCAGCCCTCGCGGGGAGAGGGGGCATCGGAATGGCTACACCTTC
TRBV28	TRBD1	TRBJ2-5	-	CASSLWGTGEETQYF	TGTGCCAGCAGTTTATGGGGGACAGGCGAAGAGACCCAGTACTTC
TRBV4-3	TRBD2	TRBJ2-2	-	CASSQARLAGHTGELFF	TGCGCCAGCAGCCAAGCCCGACTAGCGGGTCACACCGGGGAGCTGTTTTTT
TRBV5-1	-	TRBJ1-1	-	CASSWDMNTEAFF	TGCGCCAGCAGCTGGGACATGAACACTGAAGCTTTCTTT
TRBV20-1	-	TRBJ1-2	few	CSATERGTGGYTF	TGCAGTGCTACAGAGCGGGGGACCGGTGGCTACACCTTC